The rows below give T cell receptor beta chains drawn from one sample of a study of CD8+CD57+ T cells in acquired aplastic anemia. TCRdb redid the calling of the reads with MiXCR, one entry per CDR3 protein. The table has roughly 300,000 distinct CDR3 sequences, around three fifths seen once; the top ten hold less than 10%. Sequencing input: sorted CD4+, CD8+, or CD8+CD57+ T cells (not recorded which) from PBMCs. The receptors shown here come from a human donor with severe aplastic anemia or a healthy control (not recorded which). The conserved cysteine and the conserved F or W are not part of the CDR3 here. D genes are given only for firm matches.

V,D,length,CDR3
TRBV5-1,TRBD2,14,ASSLGSSGGYNELF
TRBV6-5,TRBD1,16,ASSEVNPGTGVGYGYT
TRBV6-5,-,13,ASSYSWGVKETQY
TRBV2,TRBD1,10,AGTRDSYGQY
TRBV9,-,14,ASSVAGGGSSYEQY
TRBV25-1,TRBD1,15,ASSDPRQGGFTDTQY
TRBV29-1,-,9,SALISYGYT
TRBV20-1,-,11,SARDRGRYGYT
TRBV5-1,TRBD2,11,ASSLSGTNTQY
TRBV2,TRBD2,12,AGKTLAGGGEQY
TRBV28,TRBD2,13,ASRWGGSGANVLT
TRBV10-3,TRBD1,12,AISDRDRSYEQY
TRBV18,-,12,ASSQRRVSGELF
TRBV15,-,12,ATSRRREYNEQF
TRBV6-2/TRBV6-3,-,13,ASSYGGVSYNEQF
TRBV12-3/TRBV12-4,-,11,ASSFGRAQPQH
TRBV5-1,TRBD1,13,ASSSVMGTGYDQY
TRBV7-9,-,11,ASSPSGGSPLN
TRBV7-2,-,13,ASSLVKRLNSPLH
TRBV5-1,TRBD2,12,ASSLLAGVAEQY
TRBV7-9,TRBD1,13,ASSSPGQGSETQY
TRBV24-1,-,16,ATSVSGWGWVGANVLT
TRBV6-2/TRBV6-3,TRBD2,14,ASSYSSGKVIDTQY
TRBV18,-,14,ASSPGGSLLLYGYT
TRBV9,-,12,ASSPAAYNSPLH
TRBV2,TRBD2,13,ASSEGASGVGTQY
TRBV20-1,-,11,SALDSNNSPLH
TRBV2,TRBD1,12,ASSMGQGNEKLF
TRBV15,TRBD2,11,APQRGGRNEQF
TRBV5-1,-,14,ASSLSGAGGANVLT
TRBV12-3/TRBV12-4,TRBD1,11,ASSLRTGGGAF
TRBV20-1,-,12,SAPARQGTQPQY
TRBV20-1,TRBD2,14,SASLASGSDTDTQY
TRBV5-6,-,16,ASSQAPPLPVSYNEQF
TRBV10-3,TRBD1,13,AISGQGTTGDTIY
TRBV20-1,-,11,SARPTYQETQY
TRBV7-2,TRBD2,15,ASSPRHAGEYTGELF
TRBV2,TRBD2,13,ASSEAFREDYEQY
TRBV2,-,10,AEGDGGQPQH
TRBV19,TRBD1,13,ASSIDWTGNEKLF
TRBV3-1,-,13,ASSNRAMGQETQY
TRBV24-1,-,13,ATRQDEQSSSPLH
TRBV7-2,-,17,ASSYIGGGGRGSNQPQH
TRBV4-3,TRBD2,14,ASSQQTSGVTDTQY
TRBV7-3,TRBD1,13,ASSLGTGVGETQY
TRBV7-7,-,11,ASSPSDGYEQY
TRBV15,-,11,ATSRGPDGKQF
TRBV12-3/TRBV12-4,-,15,ASSPLKAGRNTGELF
TRBV12-3/TRBV12-4,-,13,ASSLWGLSNQPQH
TRBV5-5,TRBD2,13,ASSEWASGGTRQF
TRBV7-2,-,14,ASSQEHGRHFGEQH
TRBV6-6,-,12,ASTESSYNSPLH
TRBV7-4,TRBD2,17,ASSVRPGTSGGKDFEQY
TRBV20-1,TRBD1,11,SARGNNRGPQH
TRBV7-3,TRBD1,12,ASSRQGYNETQY
TRBV7-2,-,13,ASSLVEGGWDEQY
TRBV2,TRBD1,13,ASSVGTGDGETQY